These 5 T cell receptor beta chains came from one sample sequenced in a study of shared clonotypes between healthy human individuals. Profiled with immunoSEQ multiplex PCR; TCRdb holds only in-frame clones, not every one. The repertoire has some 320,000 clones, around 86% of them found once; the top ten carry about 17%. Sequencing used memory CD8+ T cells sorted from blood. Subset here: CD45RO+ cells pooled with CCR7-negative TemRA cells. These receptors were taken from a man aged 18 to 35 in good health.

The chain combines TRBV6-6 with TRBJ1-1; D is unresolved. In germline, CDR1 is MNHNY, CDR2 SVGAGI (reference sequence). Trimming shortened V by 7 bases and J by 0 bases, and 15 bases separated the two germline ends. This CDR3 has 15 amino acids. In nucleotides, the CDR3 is TGTGCCAGCAACCCCCTCACAGTGATGAACACTGAAGCTTTCTTT. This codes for CASNPLTVMNTEAFF.

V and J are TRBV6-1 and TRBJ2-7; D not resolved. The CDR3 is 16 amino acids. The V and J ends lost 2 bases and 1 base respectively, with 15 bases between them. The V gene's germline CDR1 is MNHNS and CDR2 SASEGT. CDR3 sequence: CASSESLRKVSYEQYF. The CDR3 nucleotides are TGTGCCAGCAGTGAAAGCCTCAGGAAAGTATCCTACGAGCAGTACTTC.

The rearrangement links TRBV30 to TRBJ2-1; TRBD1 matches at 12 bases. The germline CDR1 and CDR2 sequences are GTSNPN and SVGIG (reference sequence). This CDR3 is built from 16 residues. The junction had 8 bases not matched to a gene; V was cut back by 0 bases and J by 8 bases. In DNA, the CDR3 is TGTGCCTGGAGTGTAACTGGGACAGGGGGCGCGGATGAGCAGTTCTTC. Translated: CAWSVTGTGGADEQFF.

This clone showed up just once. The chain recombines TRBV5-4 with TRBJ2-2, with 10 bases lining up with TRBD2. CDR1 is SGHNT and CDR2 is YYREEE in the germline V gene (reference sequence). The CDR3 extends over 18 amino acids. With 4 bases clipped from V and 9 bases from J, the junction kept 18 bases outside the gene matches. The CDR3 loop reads CASSDPEREGPITRELFF. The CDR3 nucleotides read TGTGCCAGCAGCGACCCTGAGCGGGAGGGCCCAATTACCCGGGAGCTGTTTTTT.

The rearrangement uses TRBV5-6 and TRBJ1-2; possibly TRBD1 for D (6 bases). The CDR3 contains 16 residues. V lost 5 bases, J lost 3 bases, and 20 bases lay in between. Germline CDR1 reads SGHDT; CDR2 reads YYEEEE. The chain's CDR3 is CASSRLEWGAYYGYTF. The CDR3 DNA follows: TGTGCCAGCAGTCGCCTCGAATGGGGGGCCTACTATGGCTACACCTTC.